The clone carrying this T cell receptor (beta chain) has just a few counts. These data originate in a study of blood T cell repertoires in COVID-19. The wider study: Collection of acute and convalescent COVID-19 samples took place in the United States, Italy and Spain. T cells, B-cell-depleted T cells, or PBMCs supplied cDNA or gDNA.

The germline gives CDR1 PRHDT, CDR2 FYEKMQ (reference sequence). V lost 5 bases, J lost 6 bases, and 20 bases lay in between. CDR3 length: 15 residues. Original handling: Nucleated cell counts were estimated from reference gene primer amplification. The data were produced by immunoSEQ multiplex PCR, yet TCRdb's version contains in-frame clones alone and is incomplete. That table supplies the V and J calls and clone size; D and trimming were determined from the DNA. Of 200,000 to 300,000 clones in the sample, 85% to 90% were seen once. The chain links TRBV13 to TRBJ2-7; D possibly corresponds to TRBD1 (5 bases). This clonotype originated in a man aged 60 to 69 with acute or convalescent COVID-19. Specimen: peripheral blood. The CDR3 protein is CASSLQAFVRSEQYF. The CDR3 bases are TGTGCCAGCAGCCTACAGGCATTTGTAAGAAGCGAGCAGTACTTC.